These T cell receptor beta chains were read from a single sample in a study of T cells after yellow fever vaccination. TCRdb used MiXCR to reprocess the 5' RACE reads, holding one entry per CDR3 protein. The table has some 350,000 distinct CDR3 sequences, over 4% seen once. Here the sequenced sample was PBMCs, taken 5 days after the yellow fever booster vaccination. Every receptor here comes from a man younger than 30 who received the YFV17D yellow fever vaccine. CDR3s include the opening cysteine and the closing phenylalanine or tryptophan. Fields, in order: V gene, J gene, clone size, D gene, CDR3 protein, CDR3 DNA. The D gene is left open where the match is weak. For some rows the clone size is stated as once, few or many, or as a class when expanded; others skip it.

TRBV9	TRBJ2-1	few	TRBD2	CASAVTSGYNEQFF	TGTGCCAGCGCCGTAACTAGCGGTTACAATGAGCAGTTCTTC
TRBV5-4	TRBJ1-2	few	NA	CASSLVSRGATF	TGTGCCAGCAGCTTGGTTAGCCGCGGCGCCACCTTC
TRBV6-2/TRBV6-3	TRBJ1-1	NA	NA	CASSYRWAQAGGMNTEAFF	TGTGCCAGCAGTTACAGGTGGGCGCAGGCCGGAGGGATGAACACTGAAGCTTTCTTT
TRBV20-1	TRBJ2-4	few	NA	CSAYPGKRNIQYF	TGCAGTGCATACCCCGGGAAACGAAACATTCAGTACTTC
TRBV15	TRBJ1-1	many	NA	CATSGKTANTEAFF	TGTGCCACCAGCGGAAAGACAGCGAACACTGAAGCTTTCTTT
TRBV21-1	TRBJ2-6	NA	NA	CASSNSLASGANVLTF	TGTGCCAGCAGCAATTCTCTCGCCTCTGGGGCCAACGTCCTGACTTTC
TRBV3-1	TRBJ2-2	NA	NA	CASSQGGWPGELFF	TGTGCCAGCAGCCAAGGAGGCTGGCCGGGGGAGCTGTTTTTT
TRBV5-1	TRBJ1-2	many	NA	CASSLPDSYGGYTF	TGCGCCAGCAGCTTGCCGGACAGCTATGGGGGCTACACCTTC
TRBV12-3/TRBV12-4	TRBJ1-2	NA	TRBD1	CASSLGGTGGPSNYGYTF	TGTGCCAGCAGTTTAGGGGGGACAGGGGGCCCCTCTAACTATGGCTACACCTTC
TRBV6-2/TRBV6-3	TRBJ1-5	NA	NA	CASARGASNQPQHF	TGTGCCAGCGCCCGGGGGGCGAGCAATCAGCCCCAGCATTTT
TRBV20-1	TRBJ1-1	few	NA	CSAHYPWPLNTEAFF	TGCAGTGCTCACTACCCTTGGCCCCTGAACACTGAAGCTTTCTTT
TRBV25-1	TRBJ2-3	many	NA	CASSQTEAADTQYF	TGTGCCAGCAGCCAGACAGAGGCTGCAGATACGCAGTATTTT
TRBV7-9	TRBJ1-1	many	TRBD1	CASSRRQGRDTEAFF	TGTGCCAGCAGCCGTAGACAGGGTAGGGACACTGAAGCTTTCTTT
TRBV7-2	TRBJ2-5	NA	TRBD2	CASSRGRGGETQYF	TGTGCCAGCAGCCGAGGACGGGGGGGAGAGACCCAGTACTTC
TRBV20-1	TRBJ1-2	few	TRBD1	CSARVDRGWGYTF	TGCAGTGCTAGAGTTGACAGGGGCTGGGGCTACACCTTC
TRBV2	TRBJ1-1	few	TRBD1	CASRGPTGGTEAFF	TGTGCCAGCAGGGGGCCGACAGGGGGAACTGAAGCTTTCTTT
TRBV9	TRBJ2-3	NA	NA	CASSVRAISTDTQYF	TGTGCCAGCAGCGTGCGTGCGATTTCAACAGATACGCAGTATTTT
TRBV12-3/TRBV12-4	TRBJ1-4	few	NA	CASSLSGVNEKLFF	TGTGCCAGCAGCCTCTCGGGGGTTAATGAAAAACTGTTTTTT
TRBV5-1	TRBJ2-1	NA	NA	CASSLWVPSSYNEQFF	TGCGCCAGCAGCTTGTGGGTCCCAAGCTCCTACAATGAGCAGTTCTTC
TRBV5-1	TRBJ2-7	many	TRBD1	CASSFGTGYEQYF	TGCGCCAGCAGCTTCGGGACAGGCTACGAGCAGTACTTC
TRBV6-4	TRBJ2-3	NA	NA	CASSRGETTDTQYF	TGTGCCAGTTCTCGAGGGGAGACCACAGATACGCAGTATTTT
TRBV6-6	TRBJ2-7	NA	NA	CASSPPGLYEQYF	TGTGCCAGCAGTCCCCCGGGACTCTACGAGCAGTACTTC